These 17 T cell receptor beta chains originate from one sample sequenced in a study of beta chain features in type 1 diabetes. Findings and caveats of the study: Shorter TCRB CDR3s, moderately but significantly so, were found in Type 1 diabetes patients in all four CD4+ subsets.

What these receptors recognize is not known. Isolated RNA was reverse transcribed in full, so expressed TCRB transcripts were sequenced. Libraries were prepared by immunoSEQ multiplex PCR; TCRdb keeps only in-frame clonotypes and omits some of them. The sample holds about 260,000 clones; over 20% are singletons and the top ten take 0.028%. The source material was naive CD4+ T cells from blood. These receptors were taken from a woman aged 40 to 55 with type 1 diabetes.

This clone has just a few counts. The genes are TRBV28 and TRBJ2-7; D is possibly TRBD1 (5 bases). CDR3 length: 13 amino acids. In germline, CDR1 is MDHEN, CDR2 SYDVKM. The ends were cut back, 8 bases at V and 0 bases at J, with 11 bases in the middle. CDR3 sequence reads: CASSDRSSYEQYF. The CDR3 DNA reads TGTGCCAGCTCTGACAGAAGCTCCTACGAGCAGTACTTC.

This chain joins TRBV29-1 and TRBJ1-1, with TRBD1 identical over 8 bases. The germline CDR1 and CDR2 sequences are SQVTM and ANQGSEA. The CDR3 runs 15 residues. V trimming: 1 base; J trimming: 2 bases; junction bases outside the gene matches: 6. Here the CDR3 DNA reads TGCAGCGTTGAAGGTTTACAGGGGGGAAACACTGAAGCTTTCTTT. It is translated as CSVEGLQGGNTEAFF.

In this sample, this clone turned up a few times. V is TRBV9 and J is TRBJ1-1, with 7 positions matching TRBD1. CDR3 length: 16 residues. Germline lookup yields CDR1 SGDLS and CDR2 YYNGEE. The ends lost 3 bases at V and 0 bases at J; junction bases unmatched: 8. The CDR3 bases are TGTGCCAGCAGCGAGGGGGCCGGGGTGATGAACACTGAAGCTTTCTTT. Protein product: CASSEGAGVMNTEAFF.

The chain couples TRBV7-8 to TRBJ2-7, with D hard to call. Germline values: CDR1 SGHVS, CDR2 FQNEAQ. The CDR3 has 12 amino acids. Trimming took 2 bases from V and 6 from J, leaving 8 bases between them. CDR3 DNA sequence: TGTGCCAGCAGCTTATCTCGCGGCGAGCAGTACTTC. Encoded protein: CASSLSRGEQYF. The variable domain in full, completed from reference TRBV7-8 and TRBJ2-7, reads GAGVSQSPRYKVAKRGQDVALRCDPISGHVSLFWYQQALGQGPEFLTYFQNEAQLDKSGLPSDRFFAERPEGSVSTLKIQRTQQEDSAVYLCASSLSRGEQYFGPGTRLTVT.

This clone appeared a few times. The chain couples TRBV4-1 to TRBJ2-5; perhaps TRBD2 as D (6 bases). Deletions cut 4 bases from V and 4 bases from J, with 16 bases between. The germline V gene has CDR1 MGHRA and CDR2 YSYEKL. This CDR3 has 15 amino acids. CDR3 nucleotides: TGCGCCAGCAGCCGTGTGGGGGGAGGTAGAGAGACCCAGTACTTC. Amino acids: CASSRVGGGRETQYF.

The chain employs TRBV7-9 and TRBJ2-7; 8 bases match TRBD1. Germline CDR1 is SEHNR and CDR2 is FQNEAQ (reference sequence). V was pared by 5 bases and J by 4 bases, with 10 bases of the junction left unmatched. The CDR3 is 15 amino acids. CDR3 residues: CASSPRTGKEYEQYF. The DNA for the CDR3 is TGTGCCAGCAGCCCCCGGACAGGGAAGGAGTACGAGCAGTACTTC.

J is TRBJ2-2 and V is TRBV6-5, with no clear D. The CDR3 runs 13 residues. The V and J ends lost 5 bases and 6 bases respectively, with 10 bases between them. Germline V CDR1 and CDR2: MNHEY, SVGAGI. The CDR3 reads CASSPRLSGELFF. CDR3 coding DNA: TGTGCCAGCAGTCCCCGTCTATCCGGGGAGCTGTTTTTT.

The CDR3: CASSGAGETEAFF. For the CDR3, the DNA is TGTGCCAGCAGCGGAGCAGGGGAGACTGAAGCTTTCTTT. The chain joins TRBV9 to TRBJ1-1; tentatively, D is TRBD1 (6 bases). The CDR3 is made up of 13 amino acids. V was cut by 3 bases and J by 5 bases, with 11 bases left in between. Germline CDR1 is SGDLS and CDR2 is YYNGEE.

This clone was seen a few times. The J gene is TRBJ2-3, the V gene TRBV2; tentative D call: TRBD1 (6 bases). This CDR3 has 15 residues. Trimming took off 7 bases at V and 2 bases at J, with 16 bases between the two ends. Germline lookup yields CDR1 SNHLY and CDR2 FYNNEI. CDR3 loop: CASTRSGVSTDTQYF. CDR3 in DNA: TGTGCCAGCACCCGGTCAGGGGTCTCCACAGATACGCAGTATTTT.

The rearrangement uses TRBV5-6 and TRBJ2-3; maybe TRBD1 (5 bases). The CDR3 sequence is 14 residues long. The V gene lost 0 bases and the J gene lost 3 bases, with 8 bases spanning the gap. Germline lookup yields CDR1 SGHDT and CDR2 YYEEEE. In DNA form, the CDR3 reads TGTGCCAGCAGCTTGGGGACACCTACAGATACGCAGTATTTT. Protein product: CASSLGTPTDTQYF.

This clone has more than one count but fewer than ten. The chain has TRBV6-6 and TRBJ2-2; D is possibly TRBD1 (5 bases). The V gene's germline CDR1 is MNHNY and CDR2 SVGAGI (reference sequence). Between the trimmed V and J ends, which lost 6 bases and 7 bases, there was a span of 18 bases. The CDR3 consists of 15 residues. The CDR3 spells CASSPPWGIDGELFF. The CDR3 DNA sequence: TGTGCCAGCAGCCCCCCATGGGGCATCGACGGGGAGCTGTTTTTT.

This chain uses TRBV5-1 with TRBJ1-5; D unresolved. V was clipped by 0 bases and J by 4 bases, with 8 bases between them. Germline V gene lookup returns CDR1 SGHRS and CDR2 YFSETQ. This CDR3 has 14 residues. CDR3 in DNA: TGCGCCAGCAGCTTGGATCCCAGAAATCAGCCCCAGCATTTT. Translating it yields CASSLDPRNQPQHF.

The CDR3 protein is CASSPDPRGGELFF. CDR3 DNA: TGCGCCAGCAGCCCGGACCCCCGGGGGGGGGAGCTGTTTTTT. This sequence joins TRBV5-1 and TRBJ2-2; TRBD2 might be the D (6 bases). Trimming took off 4 bases at V and 8 bases at J, with 15 bases between the two ends. CDR1 is SGHRS and CDR2 is YFSETQ in the germline V gene. This CDR3 is 14 amino acids long.

This chain uses TRBV6-5 with TRBJ2-7; possibly TRBD1 for D (6 bases). The germline V gene encodes CDR1 MNHEY and CDR2 SVGAGI. The CDR3 has 15 residues. Trimming removed 0 bases at V and 6 bases at J, with 15 bases between. CDR3 nucleotide sequence: TGTGCCAGCAGTTACTCGAACTCCGGGACACGCGAGCAGTACTTC. Translation gives CASSYSNSGTREQYF.

This sequence joins TRBV29-1 and TRBJ1-5; D not certain. V lost 4 bases to trimming and J lost 0 bases, with 10 bases between them. The V gene's germline CDR1 is SQVTM and CDR2 ANQGSEA. The CDR3 is made up of 14 amino acids. CDR3 amino acids: CSVVFQDSNQPQHF. The CDR3 region has the DNA TGCAGCGTTGTGTTCCAGGATAGCAATCAGCCCCAGCATTTT.

This clone was counted a few times. The J gene is TRBJ2-3, the V gene TRBV28; perhaps TRBD1 as D (7 bases). Trimming left V 6 bases short and J 1 base short, with 14 bases between. This CDR3 is 15 amino acids long. Germline values: CDR1 MDHEN, CDR2 SYDVKM. CDR3 DNA: TGTGCCAGCAGCCCACAGGGGACTGGCACAGATACGCAGTATTTT. It encodes CASSPQGTGTDTQYF. Complete variable domain (other parts from reference TRBV28 and TRBJ2-3): DVKVTQSSRYLVKRTGEKVFLECVQDMDHENMFWYRQDPGLGLRLIYFSYDVKMKEKGDIPEGYSVSREKKERFSLILESASTNQTSMYLCASSPQGTGTDTQYFGPGTRLTVL.

The chain has TRBV11-2 and TRBJ2-1; D not resolved. Looked up from germline, CDR1 is SGHAT and CDR2 is FQNNGV. The V gene lost 7 bases and the J gene lost 7 bases, with 17 bases spanning the gap. CDR3 size: 14 residues. CDR3 DNA sequence: TGTGCCAGCACCCTTCGTGGCGGTGGGAATGAGCAGTTCTTC. Its protein is CASTLRGGGNEQFF.